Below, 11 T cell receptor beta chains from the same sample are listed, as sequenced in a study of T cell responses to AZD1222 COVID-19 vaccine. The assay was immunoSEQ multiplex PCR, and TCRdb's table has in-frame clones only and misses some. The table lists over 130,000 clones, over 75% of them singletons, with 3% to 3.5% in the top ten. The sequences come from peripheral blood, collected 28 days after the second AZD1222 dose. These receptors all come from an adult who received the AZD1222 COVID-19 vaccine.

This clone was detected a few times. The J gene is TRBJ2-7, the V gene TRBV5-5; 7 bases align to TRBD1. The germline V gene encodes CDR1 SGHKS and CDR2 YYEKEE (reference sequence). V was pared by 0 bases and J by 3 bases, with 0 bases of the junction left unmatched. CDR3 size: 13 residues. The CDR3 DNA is TGTGCCAGCAGCTTGGACAGGGGCTACGAGCAGTACTTC. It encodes CASSLDRGYEQYF.

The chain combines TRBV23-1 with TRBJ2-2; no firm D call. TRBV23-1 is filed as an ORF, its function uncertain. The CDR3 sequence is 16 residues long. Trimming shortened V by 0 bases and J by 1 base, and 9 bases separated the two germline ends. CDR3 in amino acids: CASSQSGRKNTGELFF. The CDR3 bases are TGCGCCAGCAGTCAATCAGGCAGAAAGAACACCGGGGAGCTGTTTTTT.

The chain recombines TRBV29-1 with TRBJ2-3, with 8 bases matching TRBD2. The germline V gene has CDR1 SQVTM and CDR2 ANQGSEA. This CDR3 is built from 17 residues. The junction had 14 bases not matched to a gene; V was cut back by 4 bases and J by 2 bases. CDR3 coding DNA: TGCAGCGTTGGGGGGAAGGTAGCGGGAACACCCACAGATACGCAGTATTTT. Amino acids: CSVGGKVAGTPTDTQYF.

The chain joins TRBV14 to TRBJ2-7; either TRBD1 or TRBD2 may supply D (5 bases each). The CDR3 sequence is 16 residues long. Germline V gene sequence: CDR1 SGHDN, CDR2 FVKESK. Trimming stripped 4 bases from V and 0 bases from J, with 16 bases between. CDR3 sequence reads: CASSPKGRSFSYEQYF. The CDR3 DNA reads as TGTGCCAGCAGCCCTAAGGGACGGTCCTTCTCCTACGAGCAGTACTTC.

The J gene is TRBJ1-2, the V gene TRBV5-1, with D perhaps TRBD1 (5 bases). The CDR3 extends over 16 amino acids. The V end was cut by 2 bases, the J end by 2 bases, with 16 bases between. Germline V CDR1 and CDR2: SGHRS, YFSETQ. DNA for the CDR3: TGCGCCAGCAGCTTCGACGACAGAAGCACAAACTATGGCTACACCTTC. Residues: CASSFDDRSTNYGYTF.

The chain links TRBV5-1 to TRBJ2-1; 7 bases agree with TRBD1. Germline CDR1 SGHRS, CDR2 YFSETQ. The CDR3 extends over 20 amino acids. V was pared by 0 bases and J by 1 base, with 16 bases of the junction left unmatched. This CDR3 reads CASSLVTLQGSKWSYNEQFF. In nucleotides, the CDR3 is TGCGCCAGCAGCTTGGTAACTTTACAGGGGTCCAAGTGGTCCTACAATGAGCAGTTCTTC.

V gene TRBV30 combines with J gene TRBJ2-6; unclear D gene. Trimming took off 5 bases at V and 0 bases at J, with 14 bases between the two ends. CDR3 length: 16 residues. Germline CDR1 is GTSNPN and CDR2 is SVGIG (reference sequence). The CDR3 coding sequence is TGTGCCTGGGGTCCCAAGGAGTTCTCTGGGGCCAACGTCCTGACTTTC. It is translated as CAWGPKEFSGANVLTF.

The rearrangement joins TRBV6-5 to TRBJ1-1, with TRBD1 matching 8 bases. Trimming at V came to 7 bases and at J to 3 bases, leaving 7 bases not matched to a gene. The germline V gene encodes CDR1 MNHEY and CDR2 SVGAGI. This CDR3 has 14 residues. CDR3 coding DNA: TGTGCCAGCACGTTCAGGGGGCAGGACACTGAAGCTTTCTTT. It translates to CASTFRGQDTEAFF.

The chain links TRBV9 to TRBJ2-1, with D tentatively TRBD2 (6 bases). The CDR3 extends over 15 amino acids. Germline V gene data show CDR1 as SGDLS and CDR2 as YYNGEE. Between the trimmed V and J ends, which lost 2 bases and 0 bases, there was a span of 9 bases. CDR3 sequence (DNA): TGTGCCAGCAGCGTGATGGGGGGCTCCTACAATGAGCAGTTCTTC. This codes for CASSVMGGSYNEQFF.

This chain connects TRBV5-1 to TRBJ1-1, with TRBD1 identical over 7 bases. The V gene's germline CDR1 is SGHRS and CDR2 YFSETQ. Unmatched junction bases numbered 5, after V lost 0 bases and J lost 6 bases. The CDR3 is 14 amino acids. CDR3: CASSLGQGEAEAFF. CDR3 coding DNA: TGCGCCAGCAGCTTGGGGCAGGGGGAAGCTGAAGCTTTCTTT. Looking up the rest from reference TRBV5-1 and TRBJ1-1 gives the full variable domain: KAGVTQTPRYLIKTRGQQVTLSCSPISGHRSVSWYQQTPGQGLQFLFEYFSETQRNKGNFPGRFSGRQFSNSRSEMNVSTLELGDSALYLCASSLGQGEAEAFFGQGTRLTVV.

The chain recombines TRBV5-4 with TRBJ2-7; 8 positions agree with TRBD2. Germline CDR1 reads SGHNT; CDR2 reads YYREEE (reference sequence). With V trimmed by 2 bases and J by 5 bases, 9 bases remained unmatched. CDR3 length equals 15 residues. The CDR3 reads CASSLGGGRRDEQYF. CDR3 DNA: TGTGCCAGCAGCTTAGGTGGCGGGAGGAGAGACGAGCAGTACTTC.